What follows is one T cell receptor (beta chain) and its context. The protocol was immunoSEQ multiplex PCR, while the TCRdb copy is restricted to in-frame clones and leaves out a portion. Among about 70,000 clones, about 90% were seen once, and the ten largest hold 1.4% to 1.5%. This record belongs to a study of T cell changes during pregnancy in multiple sclerosis. With V trimmed by 4 bases and J by 7 bases, 5 bases remained unmatched. The CDR3 spans 14 residues. Germline CDR1 is LNHDA and CDR2 is SQIVND (reference sequence). This receptor was identified in a female donor with multiple sclerosis, enrolled in a pregnancy study. This specimen was peripheral blood, taken after pregnancy. The genes are TRBV19 and TRBJ2-1; TRBD2 matches at 9 bases. The CDR3 DNA reads as TGTGCCAGTAGTAATGCGGGAGGGGGGAATGAGCAGTTCTTC. This encodes CASSNAGGGNEQFF.